The 13 T cell receptor beta chains reported below all come from one sample, sequenced in a study of long-term antiretroviral therapy in people with HIV. Version v3.0 of the immunoSEQ assay was performed at survey level. Repertoires were generated with immunoSEQ multiplex PCR, while TCRdb's copy carries only in-frame clones and drops some. This sample has around 25,000 clones, with 81% found just once. The sample consisted of unsorted PBMCs, taken at the start of antiretroviral therapy, before treatment. The receptors originated from a woman under 30 with HIV.

The chain has TRBV7-8 and TRBJ2-1, with a weak D call TRBD2 (6 bases). V lost 5 bases to trimming and J lost 1 base, with 12 bases between them. CDR3 length: 15 amino acids. Germline V gives CDR1 SGHVS, CDR2 FQNEAQ. The CDR3 bases are TGTGCCAGCAGCCCATTTAGCGGTTCCTACAATGAGCAGTTCTTC. Protein sequence: CASSPFSGSYNEQFF. Based on the CDR3 plus reference TRBV7-8 and TRBJ2-1, the full variable domain is GAGVSQSPRYKVAKRGQDVALRCDPISGHVSLFWYQQALGQGPEFLTYFQNEAQLDKSGLPSDRFFAERPEGSVSTLKIQRTQQEDSAVYLCASSPFSGSYNEQFFGPGTRLTVL.

The rearrangement uses TRBV7-9 and TRBJ1-2; D remains ambiguous. The ends were cut back, 5 bases at V and 12 bases at J, with 16 bases in the middle. Germline V lookup: CDR1 SEHNR, CDR2 FQNEAQ (reference sequence). This CDR3 has 12 amino acids. This CDR3 is CASSATTKSHTF. The CDR3 region has the DNA TGTGCCAGCAGCGCTACGACAAAGTCCCACACCTTC.

This clone has just a few counts. This chain uses TRBV2 with TRBJ1-5; no clear D gene. Per germline, CDR1 SNHLY and CDR2 FYNNEI. The CDR3 extends over 14 amino acids. Trimming left V 3 bases short and J 0 bases short, with 6 bases between. CDR3 nucleotides: TGTGCCAGCAGTGATACTTATAGCAATCAGCCCCAGCATTTT. This translates into CASSDTYSNQPQHF.

The chain couples TRBV10-2 to TRBJ1-6; perhaps TRBD1 as D (6 bases). This CDR3 comprises 15 residues. V was trimmed by 4 bases and J by 7 bases, leaving 14 bases between them. Per germline, CDR1 WSHSY and CDR2 SAAADI. This CDR3 is CASSVTGLLNSPLHF. The CDR3 DNA sequence: TGCGCCAGCAGTGTGACAGGTCTACTGAATTCACCCCTCCACTTT.

This sequence joins TRBV5-6 and TRBJ2-3, with D possibly TRBD2 on 5 matching bases. This CDR3 has 12 residues. V was pared by 5 bases and J by 6 bases, with 10 bases between. CDR1 and CDR2 from the germline V gene are SGHDT and YYEEEE. The CDR3, as DNA: TGTGCCAGCAGTACCGGGGTCGATACGCAGTATTTT. Translated, it gives CASSTGVDTQYF.

V gene TRBV2 combines with J gene TRBJ1-1; 8 nucleotides line up with TRBD1. The CDR3 spans 13 residues. The V gene end was trimmed by 6 bases and the J gene end by 4 bases; junction bases not matched to a gene: 4. Looked up from germline, CDR1 is SNHLY and CDR2 is FYNNEI. This CDR3 is CASSAQGATEAFF. CDR3 DNA: TGTGCCAGCAGCGCTCAGGGGGCCACTGAAGCTTTCTTT.

The count of this clone is one. The chain links TRBV10-3 to TRBJ1-1; 9 bases fit TRBD1. Germline CDR1 reads ENHRY; CDR2 reads SYGVKD. There are 14 residues in the CDR3. The V gene end was trimmed by 0 bases and the J gene end by 4 bases; junction bases not matched to a gene: 0. CDR3 coding DNA: TGTGCCATCAGTGAGTCGACAGGGGGCACTGAAGCTTTCTTT. This codes for CAISESTGGTEAFF.

This clone was counted a few times. The chain recombines TRBV4-2 with TRBJ2-7; 8 bases line up with TRBD2. Trimming cost V 1 base and J 3 bases; bases outside gene matches: 11. This CDR3 has 17 residues. Germline V gives CDR1 LGHNA, CDR2 YNFKEQ. In nucleotides, the CDR3 is TGTGCCAGCAGCCAAGCTCCGCTGGGCGGGGGGATCTACGAGCAGTACTTC. Translation gives CASSQAPLGGGIYEQYF.

The rearrangement uses TRBV4-2 and TRBJ1-2; 7 bases map to TRBD1. The CDR3 has 14 amino acids. After removal of 1 base from V and 4 bases from J, the junction contained 3 bases not matched to a gene. Per germline, CDR1 LGHNA and CDR2 YNFKEQ. The CDR3 nucleotides read TGTGCCAGCAGCCAAGGACAGGGAGGCTATGGCTACACCTTC. It is translated as CASSQGQGGYGYTF.

This clone was picked up a small number of times. In DNA, the CDR3 is TGTGCCAGCAGCTTAGATACTGTAGGCGTGTCCTACGAGCAGTACTTC. The encoded protein is CASSLDTVGVSYEQYF. The J gene is TRBJ2-7, the V gene TRBV7-9, with D unclear. The CDR3 length is 16 residues. V lost 1 base to trimming and J lost 1 base, with 14 bases between them. The V gene's germline CDR1 is SEHNR and CDR2 FQNEAQ (reference sequence).

This chain connects TRBV18 to TRBJ2-7, with D perhaps matching TRBD2 (5 bases). CDR3 length equals 15 residues. CDR1 KGHSH and CDR2 LQKENI come from the germline V gene. V lost 6 bases, J lost 0 bases, and 15 bases lay in between. CDR3 sequence: CASSPSSVRSYEQYF. The CDR3 DNA sequence: TGTGCCAGCTCGCCCAGTAGCGTTCGCTCCTACGAGCAGTACTTC.

The table lists this clone with a count of one. This sequence joins TRBV4-2 and TRBJ1-1, with D maybe TRBD1 (6 bases). Germline CDR1 LGHNA, CDR2 YNFKEQ. Trimming removed 1 base at V and 9 bases at J, with 21 bases between. This CDR3 region has 16 residues. CDR3 residues: CASSQAEQGPELKAFF. CDR3 coding DNA: TGTGCCAGCAGCCAAGCGGAGCAGGGGCCTGAACTTAAAGCTTTCTTT.

The rearrangement uses TRBV30 and TRBJ2-3, with 8 bases fitting TRBD2. This CDR3 is 15 amino acids long. V dropped 0 bases and J dropped 2; count of bases not matched to a gene: 4. The germline V gene encodes CDR1 GTSNPN and CDR2 SVGIG (reference sequence). The CDR3 loop reads CAWSVTSGYTDTQYF. The DNA for the CDR3 is TGTGCCTGGAGTGTCACTAGCGGTTACACAGATACGCAGTATTTT. Full variable domain (outside the CDR3, taken from reference TRBV30 and TRBJ2-3): SQTIHQWPATLVQPVGSPLSLECTVEGTSNPNLYWYRQAAGRGLQLLFYSVGIGQISSEVPQNLSASRPQDRQFILSSKKLLLSDSGFYLCAWSVTSGYTDTQYFGPGTRLTVL.